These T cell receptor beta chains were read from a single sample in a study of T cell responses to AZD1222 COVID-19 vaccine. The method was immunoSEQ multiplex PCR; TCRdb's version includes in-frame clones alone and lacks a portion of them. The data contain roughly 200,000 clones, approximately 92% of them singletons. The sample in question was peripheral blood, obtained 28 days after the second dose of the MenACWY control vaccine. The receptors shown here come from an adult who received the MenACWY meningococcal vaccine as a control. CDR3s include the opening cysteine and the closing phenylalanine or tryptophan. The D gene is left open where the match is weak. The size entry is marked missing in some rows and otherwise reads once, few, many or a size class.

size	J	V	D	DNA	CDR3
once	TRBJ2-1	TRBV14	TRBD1	TGTGCCAGCAGCCAAGCATACGGATTCCGGGACAGGGGGAGCGGCTCCTACAATGAGCAGTTCTTC	CASSQAYGFRDRGSGSYNEQFF
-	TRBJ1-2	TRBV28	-	TGTGCCAGCAGTTTGTACATGAGCTATGGCTACACCTTC	CASSLYMSYGYTF
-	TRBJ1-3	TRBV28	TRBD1	TGTGCCAGCAGGTACACAGGGGGCAGAAACACCATATATTTT	CASRYTGGRNTIYF
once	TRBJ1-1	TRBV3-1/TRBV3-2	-	TGTGCCAGCAGCCACCGTGATGAAGCTTTCTTT	CASSHRDEAFF
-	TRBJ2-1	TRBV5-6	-	TGTGCCAGCAGCTACCTGGTATCCTACAATGAGCAGTTCTTC	CASSYLVSYNEQFF
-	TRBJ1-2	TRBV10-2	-	TGCGCCAGCCTTCCAGCCCCCGAGGGCACCGTCTATGGCTACACCTTC	CASLPAPEGTVYGYTF
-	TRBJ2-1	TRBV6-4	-	TGTGCCAGCAGTATGACATGGGGGCTCCACAATGAGCAGTTCTTC	CASSMTWGLHNEQFF
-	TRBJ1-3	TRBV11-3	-	TGTGCCAGCAGCCCCGAGATAGGCTCTGGAAACACCATATATTTT	CASSPEIGSGNTIYF
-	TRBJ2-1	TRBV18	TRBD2	TGTGCCAGCTCACCAAAGTTAGCTAGCGGGAATGAGCAGTTCTTC	CASSPKLASGNEQFF
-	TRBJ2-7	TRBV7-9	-	TGTGCCAGCAGCTTAGACCTGATCGAGCAGTACTTC	CASSLDLIEQYF
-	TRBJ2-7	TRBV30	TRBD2	TGTGCCTGGAGCACGGGAGGGTCTTCCTACGAGCAGTACTTC	CAWSTGGSSYEQYF
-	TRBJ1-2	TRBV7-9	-	TGTGCCAGCAGCTTAGAGACCAGGGTGGGGAGTGGCTACACCTTC	CASSLETRVGSGYTF
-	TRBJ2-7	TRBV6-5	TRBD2	TGTGCCAGCATGGGCGGGAGGAGACGCTCCTACGAGCAGTACTTC	CASMGGRRRSYEQYF
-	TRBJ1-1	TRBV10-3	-	TGTGCCATCAGTGGGGGGGGATTCGCACTCAACACTGAAGCTTTCTTT	CAISGGGFALNTEAFF
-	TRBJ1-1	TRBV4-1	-	TGCGCCAGCCGATACAGGGATGAGTCTTTCTTT	CASRYRDESFF
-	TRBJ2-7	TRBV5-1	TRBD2	TGCGCCAGCAGCTTGGCTGTGACTAGCGTGAACGAGCAGTACTTC	CASSLAVTSVNEQYF
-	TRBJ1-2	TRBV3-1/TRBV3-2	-	TGTGCCAGCAGCCAAGGAACTAAGGTTGGCTACACCTTC	CASSQGTKVGYTF
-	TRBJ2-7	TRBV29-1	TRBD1	TGCAGCGTTGTCTGGGACAGCAATCGATACGAGCAGTACTTC	CSVVWDSNRYEQYF
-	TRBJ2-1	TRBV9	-	TGTGCCAGCAGCGCCACAGCTTCGAGCTCCTACAATGAGCAGTTCTTC	CASSATASSSYNEQFF
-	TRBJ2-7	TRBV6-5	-	TGTGCCAGCAGTATCCACACCGAGCAGTACTTC	CASSIHTEQYF
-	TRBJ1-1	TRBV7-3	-	TGTGCCAGCAGCTTAGGACCGCACACTGAAGCTTTCTTT	CASSLGPHTEAFF
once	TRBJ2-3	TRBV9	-	TGTGCCAGCAGCGCCGAGGCTCGGGACACAGATACGCAGTATTTT	CASSAEARDTDTQYF